A selection of T cell receptor beta chains follows, all from one sample in a study of T cells in localized non-small cell lung cancer. Data came from immunoSEQ multiplex PCR; TCRdb stores just in-frame clones and leaves some out. This sample carries about 77,000 clones, more than 75% of them seen once, and the ten largest clones take 20% to 25%. The sample in question was peripheral blood, obtained before any cancer treatment. All receptors come from a woman aged 40 to 75 with stage I squamous cell lung carcinoma. CDR3s leave out the opening cysteine and the closing phenylalanine or tryptophan.

>11|TRBV5-5|TRBJ1-2
ASSLRPSYGYT
>11|TRBV15|TRBJ2-1
ATSSNWYNEQF
>13|TRBV2|TRBJ1-2
ASSVNTGGIKGYT
>12|TRBV7-8|TRBJ1-1
ASSLTGLNTEAF
>14|TRBV27|TRBJ1-6
ASSRDRATYNSPLH
>15|TRBV7-2|TRBJ2-1
ASSLGTGLLAMNEQF
>13|TRBV30|TRBJ1-2
AWSVINRGGYGYT
>13|TRBV2|TRBJ2-7
ASKRDSPLFYEQY
>11|TRBV29-1|TRBJ2-3
SVVSGYTDTQY
>12|TRBV9|TRBJ1-2
ASSAGTGEYGYT
>17|TRBV5-4|TRBJ2-2
ASSRPGLAGGPGTGELF
>11|TRBV30|TRBJ1-2
AWSMGQGDGYT
>11|TRBV5-1|TRBJ1-5
ASSLAQGEPQH
>13|TRBV5-1|TRBJ1-1
ASSFREGKGTEAF
>12|TRBV18|TRBJ1-5
ASSPQGSNQPQH
>12|TRBV11-2|TRBJ1-5
ASSGDGAVQPQH
>11|TRBV19|TRBJ1-2
ASRPSTGDGYT
>15|TRBV4-2|TRBJ2-1
ASSPGGGQYDLNEQF
>12|TRBV5-1|TRBJ1-4
ASSLGGTNEKLF
>13|TRBV6-1|TRBJ1-2
ASSEIKSANYGYT
>12|TRBV9|TRBJ1-6
ASSGGVYNSPLH
>14|TRBV30|TRBJ2-7
AWISQRTGASYEQY
>12|TRBV9|TRBJ2-3
ASSGAPVTDTQY
>12|TRBV2|TRBJ1-5
ASSGGPQQGPQH
>12|TRBV5-1|TRBJ2-3
ASSLSREADTQY
>12|TRBV2|TRBJ2-5
ASRIAGGGETQY
>15|TRBV27|TRBJ2-5
ASSLIPLAGGQETQY
>11|TRBV29-1|TRBJ2-3
SVKQGSTDTQY
>11|TRBV18|TRBJ1-1
ASSRSENTEAF
>14|TRBV10-2|TRBJ2-1
ASSERAGAYNNEQF
>11|TRBV2|TRBJ1-1
ASIFRESAEAF
>13|TRBV30|TRBJ1-6
AWTETGGVGSPLH
>13|TRBV19|TRBJ1-2
ASSTPGRWLYGYT
>13|TRBV30|TRBJ1-1
AWSPGTGWSTEAF
>13|TRBV15|TRBJ2-7
ATSREGQGAYEQY
>11|TRBV5-4|TRBJ1-2
ASSSTTGRGYT
>14|TRBV11-2|TRBJ2-5
ASSFSLAGGSETQY